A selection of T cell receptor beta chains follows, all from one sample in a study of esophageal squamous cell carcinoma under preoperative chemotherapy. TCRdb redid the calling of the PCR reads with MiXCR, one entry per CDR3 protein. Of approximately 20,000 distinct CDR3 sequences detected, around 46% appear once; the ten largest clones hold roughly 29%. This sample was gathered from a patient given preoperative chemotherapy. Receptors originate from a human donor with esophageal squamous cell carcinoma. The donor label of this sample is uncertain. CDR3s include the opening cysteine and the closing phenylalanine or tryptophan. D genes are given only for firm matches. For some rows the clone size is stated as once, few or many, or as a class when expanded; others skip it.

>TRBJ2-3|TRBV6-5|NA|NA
TGTGCCAGCAGTTACGCGGGGCTGAGTGCCAAAGATACGCAGTATTTC
CASSYAGLSAKDTQYF
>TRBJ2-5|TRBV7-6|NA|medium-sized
TGTGCCAGCAGCTTAGACGGGCACCAAGAGACCCAGTACTTC
CASSLDGHQETQYF
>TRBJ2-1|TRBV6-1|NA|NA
TGTGCCAGCAGCTCCCCCTTGGGCAATGAGCAGTTCTTC
CASSSPLGNEQFF
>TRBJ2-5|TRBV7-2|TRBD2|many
TGTGCCAGCAGCTTATCCCGCGGGAGGAGAGGAAGACAAGAGACCCAGTACTTC
CASSLSRGRRGRQETQYF
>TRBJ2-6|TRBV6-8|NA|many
TGTGCCAGCACAGGGGCGGGGGGGGCCAACGTCCTGACTTTC
CASTGAGGANVLTF
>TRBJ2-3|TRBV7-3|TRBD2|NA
TGTGCCAGCAGCTCGCTACCGGGACTAGCGGGACCCACAGATACGCAGTATTTT
CASSSLPGLAGPTDTQYF
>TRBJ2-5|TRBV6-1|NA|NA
TGTGCCAGCAGCCCAGGGGGCGCGGGGGAGCAGTACTTC
CASSPGGAGEQYF
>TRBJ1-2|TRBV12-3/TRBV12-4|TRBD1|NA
TGTGCCAGCAGTTGGGCCGGGACAGGGGAAGGCTACACCTTC
CASSWAGTGEGYTF
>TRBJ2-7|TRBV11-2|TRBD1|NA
TGTGCCAGCAGCTTTCAGGGGGCCTCTACCTTTGAACAGCAGTACTTC
CASSFQGASTFEQQYF
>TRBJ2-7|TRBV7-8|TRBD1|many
TGTGCCAGCAGCTTCGTCCAGGGGACAGGGGTCTTCTACGAGCAGTACTTC
CASSFVQGTGVFYEQYF
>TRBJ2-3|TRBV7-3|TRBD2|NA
TGTGCGAGCAGCGGCCCCGGGGAGGGATACCCCCAGTATTTT
CASSGPGEGYPQYF
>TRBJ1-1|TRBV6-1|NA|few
TGTGCCAGCAGCCTAGATTGGGGGGCTGAAGCTTTCTTT
CASSLDWGAEAFF
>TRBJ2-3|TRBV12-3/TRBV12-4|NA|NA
TGTGCCAGCAGTGTCACAGGGTTCGCCGGGGCGCAGTATTTT
CASSVTGFAGAQYF
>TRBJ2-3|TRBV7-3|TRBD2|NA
TGTGCCAGCAGCCCGGGACTAGCCAAAGACATGCAGTATTTT
CASSPGLAKDMQYF
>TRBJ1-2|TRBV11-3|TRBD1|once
TGTGCCAGCAGCTTAGCCACCCCCCCCGGGACAGGAGAACGAGGCTATGGCTACACCTTC
CASSLATPPGTGERGYGYTF
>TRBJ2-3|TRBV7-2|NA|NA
TGTGCCAGCAGCTCAGTGCGGTCCAGAACAGATACTCAGTATTTT
CASSSVRSRTDTQYF